This entry lists 18 T cell receptor beta chains sequenced from one sample in a study of blood T cell repertoires in COVID-19. The repertoire was sequenced with immunoSEQ multiplex PCR; TCRdb's copy has only in-frame clones and lacks some. The sample holds hundreds of thousands of clones, around 80% seen once. The specimen sequenced was peripheral blood. The receptor source for this set is a man aged 80 or over with acute or convalescent COVID-19.

J is TRBJ2-7 and V is TRBV30, with a possible D match to TRBD1 (6 bases). Germline CDR1 reads GTSNPN; CDR2 reads SVGIG (reference sequence). With 1 base removed from V and 1 base from J, the gap between germline ends came to 17 bases. This CDR3 contains 16 residues. Here the CDR3 reads CAWSGQVFGVSYEQYF. The CDR3 region has the DNA TGTGCCTGGAGTGGACAGGTCTTTGGGGTATCCTACGAGCAGTACTTC.

The chain uses TRBV30 and TRBJ1-6; D uncertain. The CDR3 is made up of 12 amino acids. Trimming shortened V by 2 bases and J by 14 bases, and 13 bases separated the two germline ends. Germline V lookup: CDR1 GTSNPN, CDR2 SVGIG (reference sequence). CDR3 residues: CAWSTTSSSLHF. The CDR3 DNA sequence: TGTGCCTGGAGTACAACCTCTAGCTCCCTCCACTTT.

This clone has just a few counts. The chain uses TRBV7-3 and TRBJ2-5; TRBD1 is a possible D gene (6 bases). This CDR3 is 11 amino acids long. Trimming pared 8 bases from V and 6 bases from J, leaving 10 bases between. The germline CDR1 and CDR2 sequences are SGHTA and FQGTGA. CDR3 sequence: CASAQGQTQYF. CDR3 bases: TGTGCCAGCGCTCAGGGGCAGACCCAGTACTTC.

The chain employs TRBV19 and TRBJ1-5, with TRBD1 matching 7 bases. The CDR3 sequence is 14 residues long. Germline V lookup: CDR1 LNHDA, CDR2 SQIVND (reference sequence). The J segment lost 4 bases and the V segment lost 7 bases, leaving 7 bases of the junction unmatched. The CDR3 spells CASNSQGPNQPQHF. CDR3 in DNA: TGTGCCAGTAACTCACAGGGGCCTAATCAGCCCCAGCATTTT.

V gene TRBV19 combines with J gene TRBJ1-5; TRBD1 might be the D (5 bases). CDR3 size: 15 residues. Germline CDR1 and CDR2: LNHDA and SQIVND (reference sequence). The V end was cut by 4 bases, the J end by 8 bases, with 18 bases between. The CDR3 DNA follows: TGTGCCAGTAGTACGTGGACGGGTTTAGGGGAGCCCCAGCATTTT. Its protein is CASSTWTGLGEPQHF.

The rearrangement links TRBV6-5 to TRBJ1-5; D unresolved. The CDR3 is 15 amino acids. CDR1 is MNHEY and CDR2 is SVGAGI in the germline V gene. Trimming took off 0 bases at V and 0 bases at J, with 6 bases between the two ends. The CDR3 here is CASSYSRNSNQPQHF. The CDR3, as DNA: TGTGCCAGCAGTTACTCGAGAAATAGCAATCAGCCCCAGCATTTT.

The gene calls are TRBV6-6 and TRBJ2-4, with 8 bases identical to TRBD1. Per germline, CDR1 MNHNY and CDR2 SVGAGI (reference sequence). Germline trimming cut 7 bases from V and 8 bases from J; bases unmatched to any gene: 10. CDR3 length: 14 amino acids. The CDR3 DNA follows: TGTGCCAGCACTAACTCCCCAGGGGGCCACATTCAGTACTTC. Protein product: CASTNSPGGHIQYF.

The chain joins TRBV19 to TRBJ1-2; 7 bases agree with TRBD1. V gave up 10 bases and J gave up 1 base; unmatched junction bases: 9. Germline-derived CDR1 and CDR2 are LNHDA and SQIVND (reference sequence). The CDR3 spans 14 residues. The CDR3 reads CAIQDTGVNYGYTF. CDR3 in DNA: TGTGCCATTCAGGACACAGGGGTTAACTATGGCTACACCTTC.

This clone was seen a single time. V gene TRBV7-3 combines with J gene TRBJ2-2, with a possible D match to TRBD1 (6 bases). The CDR3 spans 12 residues. Germline V CDR1 and CDR2: SGHTA, FQGTGA. Between the trimmed V and J ends, which lost 5 bases and 6 bases, there was a span of 7 bases. The CDR3 DNA is TGTGCCAGCAGCACAGGGTCCGGGGAGCTGTTTTTT. It encodes CASSTGSGELFF.

This chain uses TRBV6-5 with TRBJ2-7, with 9 bases lining up with TRBD1. The CDR3 is 15 amino acids. Germline-derived CDR1 and CDR2 are MNHEY and SVGAGI. With V trimmed by 6 bases and J by 3 bases, 9 bases remained unmatched. The CDR3, as DNA: TGTGCCAGCAGCAGGGGACAGGGCATAGTCTACGAGCAGTACTTC. Amino acid sequence: CASSRGQGIVYEQYF.

V and J are TRBV7-3 and TRBJ2-1, with TRBD2 matching over 7 bases. The CDR3 is 14 residues long. Germline values: CDR1 SGHTA, CDR2 FQGTGA. V was clipped by 4 bases and J by 2 bases; unmatched bases: 2. The CDR3 here is CASSSSGTYNEQFF. Here the CDR3 DNA reads TGTGCCAGCAGCTCCAGCGGGACCTACAATGAGCAGTTCTTC.

The J gene is TRBJ2-1, the V gene TRBV29-1; D remains ambiguous. The V end was cut by 3 bases, the J end by 8 bases, with 11 bases between. This CDR3 is 12 amino acids long. Germline lookup yields CDR1 SQVTM and CDR2 ANQGSEA. This CDR3 reads CSVDATFDEQFF. The DNA of the CDR3 is TGCAGCGTTGATGCGACTTTCGATGAGCAGTTCTTC.

The chain has TRBV13 and TRBJ2-7; TRBD2 is a possible D gene (6 bases). Per the germline V gene, CDR1 is PRHDT and CDR2 is FYEKMQ (reference sequence). With 5 bases removed from V and 3 bases from J, the gap between germline ends came to 17 bases. The CDR3 runs to 15 residues. CDR3 loop: CASSPRGGNRYEQYF. Written as DNA, the CDR3 is TGTGCCAGCAGCCCCCGCGGCGGGAACCGCTACGAGCAGTACTTC.

V is TRBV5-1 and J is TRBJ1-1; TRBD1 matches 8 bases. Germline-derived CDR1 and CDR2 are SGHRS and YFSETQ. This CDR3 is built from 14 residues. After removal of 1 base from V and 3 bases from J, the junction contained 2 bases not matched to a gene. The CDR3 loop reads CASSLQGADTEAFF. In DNA, the CDR3 is TGCGCCAGCAGCTTGCAGGGGGCTGACACTGAAGCTTTCTTT.

The chain couples TRBV19 to TRBJ2-7, with TRBD1 matching over 7 bases. Germline assignment: CDR1 LNHDA and CDR2 SQIVND (reference sequence). The V and J ends lost 1 base and 4 bases, in that order; junction bases with no gene match: 1. The CDR3 contains 13 residues. CDR3 protein: CASSIGDSYEQYF. DNA for the CDR3: TGTGCCAGTAGTATAGGGGACAGTTACGAGCAGTACTTC.

J is TRBJ2-2 and V is TRBV19; 7 nucleotides match TRBD1. CDR1 LNHDA and CDR2 SQIVND come from the germline V gene (reference sequence). Unmatched junction bases numbered 10, after V lost 6 bases and J lost 3 bases. The CDR3 is 16 residues long. The CDR3 DNA reads as TGTGCCAGTAGCGTGTCACAGGGGACCCACACCGGGGAGCTGTTTTTT. Translating it yields CASSVSQGTHTGELFF.

The V call is TRBV6-2 or TRBV6-3, the J call TRBJ1-2, with a weak D call TRBD1 (6 bases). This CDR3 spans 18 amino acids. Germline CDR1 MNHEY, CDR2 SVGEGT. The V end was cut by 4 bases, the J end by 3 bases, with 24 bases between. The CDR3 DNA sequence: TGTGCCAGCAGTTCGCACAGGGTGCTGATCAGCAGTCACTATGGCTACACCTTC. Protein: CASSSHRVLISSHYGYTF.

The chain has TRBV18 and TRBJ2-2, with 8 bases lining up with TRBD1. V lost 4 bases to trimming and J lost 6 bases; unmatched junction nucleotides: 16. This CDR3 has 18 residues. Germline V gene lookup returns CDR1 KGHSH and CDR2 LQKENI. The CDR3 DNA sequence: TGTGCCAGCTCACTCGGACAGGGAAACCGACTAGTCCCCGGGGAGCTGTTTTTT. It encodes CASSLGQGNRLVPGELFF.